This T cell receptor beta chain appears in the sequencing data of a study of blood T cells in healthy people across ages (dated by TCRdb to the mid-2010s). Some background on the complete study: In model experiments, template switching captured roughly one uniquely barcoded TCR beta cDNA molecule for every two T cells. Using deep sequencing normalized with unique cDNA molecular identifiers, the study measured how TCR beta repertoire diversity changes with age. Donors were grouped into four age groups: young (average roughly 17 years), middle-aged (39), aged (around 60) and long-lived (less than 85). For two donors (one aged 18 to 30 and one aged 80 or older), the study analyzed two additional independent replicas of 1 million unique cDNA reads from the same blood draw.

The CDR3 goes from the cysteine to the phenylalanine over 15 residues. Only CDR3 DNA remains: 45 bases, in frame from the first base. From V the trimming removes 2 bases and from J it removes 4 bases, while the gene matches leave 7 bases of the junction unaccounted for. The germline V gene supplies CDR1 SGHAT and CDR2 FQNNGV. The receptor library was made with 5' RACE. Sequenced on an Illumina HiSeq 2500. The second PCR ran for roughly 7 to 11 cycles and used a J-beta primer mix along with a sample-barcoded 5' primer. Each TCR beta cDNA molecule received a unique molecular identifier from a template-switch 5' adaptor carrying 12 random nucleotides. Each sample yielded at least 2.5 million CDR3-containing paired-end reads. The Mint cDNA synthesis kit, primed by a TRBC-specific oligonucleotide, was used to synthesize first-strand cDNA from all RNA. After uracil-DNA glycosylase treatment, a first 18-cycle PCR used universal primers M1SS and BC2_uni_R on all cDNA. The authors' pipeline ran thus. Normalization of each sample was performed by random selection of 1 million high-quality reads, each carrying a distinct molecular identifier. Reads sharing molecular identifiers were discarded rather than binned into consensus sequences. CDR3 identification, clonotype clustering and error correction used MiTCR with a Q25 quality threshold and the strictest error-elimination algorithm. A nonparametric unseen species model using Euler transformation provided a lower-bound estimate of total TCR beta diversity. Using fastp at Q25 and MiXCR, TCRdb reprocessed the public reads and kept productive beta chains. Rows are unified per CDR3 protein, each entry keeping the most common DNA and genes. The V and J calls and clone size come from TCRdb's table, not from the authors' own analysis. This sample has 800,000 or so distinct CDR3 sequences in its table, and roughly 25% of those were observed once. Of the sample, 3% to 4% is held by the ten largest clones.

The 35 to 40 donors, aged about 6 to 95 years, were systemically healthy Caucasian individuals from Russia. Around 10 milliliters of peripheral blood were drawn from each donor into EDTA-treated Vacutainer tubes. PBMCs were isolated by Ficoll-Paque density-gradient centrifugation, with at least 6.5 million obtained per sample. Total RNA was extracted from PBMCs with Trizol reagent, with at least 5 micrograms obtained per sample. For every donor, flow cytometry on a PBMC aliquot measured the percentage of naive CD45RAhigh/CD27high T cells. General conclusions and limits of the study: Because donor CMV infection status was unknown, age-related changes in expanded clonotypes were potentially confounded. Observed TCR beta diversity correlated strongly with the percentage of naive T cells measured by flow cytometry. Because profiling used bulk unsorted PBMCs, naive and antigen-experienced compartments could not be compared conclusively. Observed TCR beta diversity per million T cells fell roughly linearly with age, and a significant reduction was already apparent by age around 36. Total diversity estimates from one million sequenced T cells were considered lower bounds and underestimates. Compared with the aged group, the long-lived group had more naive CD4+ T cells, fewer expanded clones and increased TCR diversity, a pattern suggesting age selection.

For this clonotype: Which antigen it targets is not known. Base quality data are lacking; no much larger clone is found one base away.

This sample also appeared in a second study, on T cells of mothers and their children. That second report states: The donors were nine systemically healthy Caucasian individuals, made up of three mothers and their six children. cDNA synthesis used all of the extracted RNA, with around 1.5 ug of RNA in each 15 ul reaction. In the second PCR, the M1S primer introduced both the sample barcodes and 2-4 random nucleotides. Over 9.5 million TCR beta CDR3 reads were obtained for each mother, and approximately 3.2 million reads were obtained for each child. Thymic selection similarly shapes TCR recombination output in related and unrelated pairs, with minor effect from inherited differences. Related mother-child pairs always showed normalized repertoire overlap that was slightly higher than in unrelated mother-child pairs, though the difference was never significant. Persistent microchimeric T cell clones were not detected, at a sensitivity of about 99 clones per million clonotypes. Deep NGS was used in the study to compare the TCR beta repertoires of mothers and children and to look for features that separate related mother-child pairs from unrelated individuals. Mothers averaged approximately 41 +/- 4 years of age and children averaged about 10 +/- 4 years. After adapter ligation with NEBNext reagents, the libraries were sequenced on Illumina HiSeq 2000 with 100+100 nt paired-end reads. To prevent cross-contamination, the mother and child libraries were prepared a month apart and were sequenced in separate runs. For each donor, between roughly 450,000 and 2,100,000 distinct TCR beta clonotypes were identified. Naive TCR beta clonotypes were estimated from low-frequency clonotypes matched to each donor's FACS-determined naive share, without sorting.

The TCR sequence derives from a boy aged 5 to 17 in good health. What was sequenced was blood. The sequence joins TRBV11-2 to TRBJ2-5; 7 of the junction bases match TRBD1. The nucleotides read TGTGCCAGCAGCTTATTGGGGGACAGACGAGAGACCCAGTACTTC. It encodes CASSLLGDRRETQYF. The reference TRBV11-2 and TRBJ2-5 proteins fill in what lies around the CDR3, so the full variable domain reads EAGVAQSPRYKIIEKRQSVAFWCNPISGHATLYWYQQILGQGPKLLIQFQNNGVVDDSQLPKDRFSAERLKGVDSTLKIQPAKLEDSAVYLCASSLLGDRRETQYFGPGTRLLVL.